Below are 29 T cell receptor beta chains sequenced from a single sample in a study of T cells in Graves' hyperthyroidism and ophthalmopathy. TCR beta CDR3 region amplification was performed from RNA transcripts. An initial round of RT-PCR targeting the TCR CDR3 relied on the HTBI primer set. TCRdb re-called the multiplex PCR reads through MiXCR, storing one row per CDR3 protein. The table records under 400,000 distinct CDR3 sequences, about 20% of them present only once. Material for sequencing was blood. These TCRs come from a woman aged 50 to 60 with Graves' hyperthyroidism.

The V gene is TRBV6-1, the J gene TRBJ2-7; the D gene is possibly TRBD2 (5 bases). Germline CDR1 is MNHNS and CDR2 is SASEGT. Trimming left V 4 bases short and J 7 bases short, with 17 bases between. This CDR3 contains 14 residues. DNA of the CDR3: TGTGCCAGCAGTGGAGCAGCGGTCCTCGGGGAGCAGTACGTC. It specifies CASSGAAVLGEQYV.

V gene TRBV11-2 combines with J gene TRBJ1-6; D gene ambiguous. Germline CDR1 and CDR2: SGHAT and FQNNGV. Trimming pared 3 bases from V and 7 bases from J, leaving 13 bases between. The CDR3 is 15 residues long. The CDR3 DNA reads TGTGCCAGCAGCTTCCTTGGCCAGCAAAATTCACCCCTCCACTTT. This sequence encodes CASSFLGQQNSPLHF.

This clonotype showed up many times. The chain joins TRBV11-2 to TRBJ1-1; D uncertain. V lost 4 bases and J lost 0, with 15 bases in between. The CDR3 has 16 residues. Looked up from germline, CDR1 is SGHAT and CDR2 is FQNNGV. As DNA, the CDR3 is TGTGCCAGCAGCTCCCACCGGATCGGTCTGAACACTGAAGCTTTCTTT. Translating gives CASSSHRIGLNTEAFF.

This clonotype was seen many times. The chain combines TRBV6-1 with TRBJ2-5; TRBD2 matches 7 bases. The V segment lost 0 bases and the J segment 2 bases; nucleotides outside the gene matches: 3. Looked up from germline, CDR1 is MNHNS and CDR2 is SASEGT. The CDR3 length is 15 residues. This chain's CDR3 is CASSEATSAQETQYF. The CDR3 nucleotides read TGTGCCAGCAGTGAAGCAACTAGCGCACAAGAGACCCAGTACTTC.

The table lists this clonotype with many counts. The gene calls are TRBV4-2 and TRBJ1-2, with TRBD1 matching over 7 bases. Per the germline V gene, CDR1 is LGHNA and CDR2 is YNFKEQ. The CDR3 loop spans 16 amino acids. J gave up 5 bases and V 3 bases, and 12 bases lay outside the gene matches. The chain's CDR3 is CASSQDPGTAKYGYTF. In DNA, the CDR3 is TGTGCCAGCAGCCAGGATCCCGGGACAGCGAAGTATGGCTACACCTTC.

The CDR3 here is CASSYGQGKETQYF. For the CDR3, the DNA is TGCGCCAGCAGCTACGGACAGGGTAAAGAGACCCAGTACTTC. J is TRBJ2-5 and V is TRBV5-1; 8 nucleotides match TRBD1. With V trimmed by 3 bases and J by 3 bases, 4 bases remained unmatched. The germline gives CDR1 SGHRS, CDR2 YFSETQ. This CDR3 has 14 amino acids.

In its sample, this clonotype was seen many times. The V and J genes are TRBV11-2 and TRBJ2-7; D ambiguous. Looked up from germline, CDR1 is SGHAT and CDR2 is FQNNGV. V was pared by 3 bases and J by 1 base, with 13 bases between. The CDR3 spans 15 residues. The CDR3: CASSFRPDGSYEQYV. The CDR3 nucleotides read TGTGCCAGCAGCTTCCGACCGGACGGGTCCTACGAGCAGTACGTC.

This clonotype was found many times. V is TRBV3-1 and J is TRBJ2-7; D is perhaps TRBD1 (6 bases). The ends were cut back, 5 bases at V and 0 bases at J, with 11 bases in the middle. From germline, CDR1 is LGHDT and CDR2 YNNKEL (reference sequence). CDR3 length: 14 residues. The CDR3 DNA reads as TGTGCCAGCAGCGCTGGGACAAACTCCTACGAGCAGTACTTC. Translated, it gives CASSAGTNSYEQYF.

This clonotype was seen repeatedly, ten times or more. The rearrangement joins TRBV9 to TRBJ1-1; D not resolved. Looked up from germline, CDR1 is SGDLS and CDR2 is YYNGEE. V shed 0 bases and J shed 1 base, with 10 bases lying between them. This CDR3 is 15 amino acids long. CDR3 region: CASSVGEGSNTEAFF. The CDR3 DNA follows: TGTGCCAGCAGCGTAGGGGAAGGGTCGAACACTGAAGCTTTCTTT.

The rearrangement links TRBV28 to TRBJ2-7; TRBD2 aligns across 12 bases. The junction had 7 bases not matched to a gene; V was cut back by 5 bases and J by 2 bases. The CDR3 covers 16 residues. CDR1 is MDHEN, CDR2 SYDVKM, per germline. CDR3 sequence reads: CASSPTSGRTTYEQYF. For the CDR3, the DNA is TGTGCCAGCAGTCCAACTAGCGGGAGGACGACCTACGAGCAGTACTTC.

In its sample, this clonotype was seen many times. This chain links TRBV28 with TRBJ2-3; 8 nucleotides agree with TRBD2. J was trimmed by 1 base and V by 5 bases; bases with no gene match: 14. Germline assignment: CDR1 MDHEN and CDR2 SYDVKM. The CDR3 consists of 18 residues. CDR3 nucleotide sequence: TGTGCCAGCAGTAGTCCCAAGCGGGAGAGGGTAGGCACAGATACGCAGTATTTT. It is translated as CASSSPKRERVGTDTQYF.

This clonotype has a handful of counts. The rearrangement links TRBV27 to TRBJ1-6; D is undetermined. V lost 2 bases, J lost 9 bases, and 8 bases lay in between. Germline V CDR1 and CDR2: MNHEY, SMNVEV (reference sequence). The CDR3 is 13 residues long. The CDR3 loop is CASSLKAGSPLHF. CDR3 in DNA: TGTGCCAGCAGTTTAAAGGCGGGTTCACCCCTCCACTTT.

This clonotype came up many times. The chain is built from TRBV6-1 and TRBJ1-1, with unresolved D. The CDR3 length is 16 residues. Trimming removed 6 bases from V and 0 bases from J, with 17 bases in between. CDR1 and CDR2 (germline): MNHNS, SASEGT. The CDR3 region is CASRTYALLVNTEAFF. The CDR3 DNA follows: TGTGCCAGCAGGACTTACGCGTTGCTCGTGAACACTGAAGCTTTCTTT.

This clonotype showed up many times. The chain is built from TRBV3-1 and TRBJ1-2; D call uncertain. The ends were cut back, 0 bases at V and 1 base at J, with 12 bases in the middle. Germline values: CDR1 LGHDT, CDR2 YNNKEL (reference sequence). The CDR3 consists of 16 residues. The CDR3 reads CASSQEGTYINYGYTF. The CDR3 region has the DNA TGTGCCAGCAGCCAAGAAGGCACTTACATTAACTATGGCTACACCTTC.

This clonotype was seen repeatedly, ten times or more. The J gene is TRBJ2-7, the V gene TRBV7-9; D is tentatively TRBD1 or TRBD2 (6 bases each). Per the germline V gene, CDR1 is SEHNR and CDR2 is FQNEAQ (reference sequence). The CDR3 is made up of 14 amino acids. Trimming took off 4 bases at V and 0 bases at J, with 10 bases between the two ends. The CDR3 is CASSWGASSYEQYF. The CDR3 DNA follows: TGTGCCAGCAGCTGGGGGGCAAGCTCCTACGAGCAGTACTTC.

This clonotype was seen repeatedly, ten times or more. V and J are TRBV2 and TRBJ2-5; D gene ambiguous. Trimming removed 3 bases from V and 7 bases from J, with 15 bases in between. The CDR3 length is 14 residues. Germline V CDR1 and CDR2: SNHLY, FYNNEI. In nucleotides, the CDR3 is TGTGCCAGCAGTGAGAATTTCGGTTCAGGGACCCAGTACTTC. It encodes CASSENFGSGTQYF. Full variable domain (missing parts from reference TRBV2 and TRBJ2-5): EPEVTQTPSHQVTQMGQEVILRCVPISNHLYFYWYRQILGQKVEFLVSFYNNEISEKSEIFDDQFSVERPDGSNFTLKIRSTKLEDSAMYFCASSENFGSGTQYFGPGTRLLVL.

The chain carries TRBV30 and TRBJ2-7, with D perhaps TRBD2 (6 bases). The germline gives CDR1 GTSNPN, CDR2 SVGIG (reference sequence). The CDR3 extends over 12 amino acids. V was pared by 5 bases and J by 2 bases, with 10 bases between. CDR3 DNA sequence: TGTGCCTGGGGAGGGCTAACCTACGAGCAGTACTTC. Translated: CAWGGLTYEQYF. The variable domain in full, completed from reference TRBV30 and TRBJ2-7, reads SQTIHQWPATLVQPVGSPLSLECTVEGTSNPNLYWYRQAAGRGLQLLFYSVGIGQISSEVPQNLSASRPQDRQFILSSKKLLLSDSGFYLCAWGGLTYEQYFGPGTRLTVT.

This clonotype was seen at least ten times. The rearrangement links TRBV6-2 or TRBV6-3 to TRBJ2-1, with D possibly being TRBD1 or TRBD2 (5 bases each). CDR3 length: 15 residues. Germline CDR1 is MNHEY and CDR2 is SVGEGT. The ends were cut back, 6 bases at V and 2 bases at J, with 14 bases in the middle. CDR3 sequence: CASSHVPGPYNEQFF. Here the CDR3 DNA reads TGTGCCAGCAGCCACGTCCCGGGGCCCTACAATGAGCAGTTCTTC.

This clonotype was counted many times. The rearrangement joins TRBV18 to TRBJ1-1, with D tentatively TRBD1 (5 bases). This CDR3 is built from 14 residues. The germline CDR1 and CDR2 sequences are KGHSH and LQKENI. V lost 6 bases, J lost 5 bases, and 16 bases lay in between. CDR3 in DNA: TGTGCCAGCTCTTCAGGGTGGGAAGGGACTGAAGCTTTCTTT. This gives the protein CASSSGWEGTEAFF.

The CDR3 DNA follows: TGTGCCAGCAGTGAGGTCCTAGCGGGAGTCTCCTACAATGAGCAGTTCTTC. This encodes CASSEVLAGVSYNEQFF. This chain joins TRBV2 and TRBJ2-1; 10 bases are a match to TRBD2. Germline loops: CDR1 SNHLY, CDR2 FYNNEI. CDR3 length equals 17 residues. V was clipped by 3 bases and J by 0 bases; unmatched bases: 5. Filled out from reference TRBV2 and TRBJ2-1, the complete variable domain reads EPEVTQTPSHQVTQMGQEVILRCVPISNHLYFYWYRQILGQKVEFLVSFYNNEISEKSEIFDDQFSVERPDGSNFTLKIRSTKLEDSAMYFCASSEVLAGVSYNEQFFGPGTRLTVL.

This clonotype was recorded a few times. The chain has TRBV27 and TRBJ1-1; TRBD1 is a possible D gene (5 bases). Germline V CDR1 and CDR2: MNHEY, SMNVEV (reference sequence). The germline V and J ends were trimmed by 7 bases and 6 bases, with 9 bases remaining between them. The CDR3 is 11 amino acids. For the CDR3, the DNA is TGTGCCAGCACGGGGCGGGCTGAAGCTTTCTTT. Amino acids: CASTGRAEAFF.

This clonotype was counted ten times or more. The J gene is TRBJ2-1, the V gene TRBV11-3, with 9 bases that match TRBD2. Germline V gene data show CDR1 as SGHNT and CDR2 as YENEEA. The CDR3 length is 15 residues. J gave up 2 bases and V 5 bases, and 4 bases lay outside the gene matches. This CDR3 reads CASSAGLATYNEQFF. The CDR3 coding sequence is TGTGCCAGCAGCGCGGGACTAGCTACCTACAATGAGCAGTTCTTC. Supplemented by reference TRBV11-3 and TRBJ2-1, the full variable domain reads EAGVVQSPRYKIIEKKQPVAFWCNPISGHNTLYWYLQNLGQGPELLIRYENEEAVDDSQLPKDRFSAERLKGVDSTLKIQPAELGDSAVYLCASSAGLATYNEQFFGPGTRLTVL.

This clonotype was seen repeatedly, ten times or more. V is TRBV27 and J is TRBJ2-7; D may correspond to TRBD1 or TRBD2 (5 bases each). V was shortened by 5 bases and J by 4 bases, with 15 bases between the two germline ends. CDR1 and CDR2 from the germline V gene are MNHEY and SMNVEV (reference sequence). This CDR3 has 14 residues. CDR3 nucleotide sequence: TGTGCCAGCAGTCTCGGGACGAGAGGTTACGAGCAGTACTTC. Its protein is CASSLGTRGYEQYF.

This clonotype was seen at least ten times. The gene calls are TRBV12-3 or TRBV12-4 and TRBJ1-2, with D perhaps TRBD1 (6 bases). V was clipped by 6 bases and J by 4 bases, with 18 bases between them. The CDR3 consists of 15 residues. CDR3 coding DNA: TGTGCCAGCAGACCGGGGGGGGCCATCGGCTATGGCTACACCTTC. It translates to CASRPGGAIGYGYTF.

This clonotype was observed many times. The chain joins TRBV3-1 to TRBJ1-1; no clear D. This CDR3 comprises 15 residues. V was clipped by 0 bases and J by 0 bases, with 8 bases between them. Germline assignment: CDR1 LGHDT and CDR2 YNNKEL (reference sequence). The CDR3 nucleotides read TGTGCCAGCAGCCAAGAAGACAAAGTGAACACTGAAGCTTTCTTT. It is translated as CASSQEDKVNTEAFF.

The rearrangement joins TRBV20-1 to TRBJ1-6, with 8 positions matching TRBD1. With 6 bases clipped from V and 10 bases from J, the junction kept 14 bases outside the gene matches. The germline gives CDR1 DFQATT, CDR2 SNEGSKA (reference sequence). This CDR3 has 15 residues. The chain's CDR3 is CSALTPTGERSPLHF. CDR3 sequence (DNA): TGCAGTGCCCTAACCCCGACAGGGGAACGCTCACCCCTCCACTTT.

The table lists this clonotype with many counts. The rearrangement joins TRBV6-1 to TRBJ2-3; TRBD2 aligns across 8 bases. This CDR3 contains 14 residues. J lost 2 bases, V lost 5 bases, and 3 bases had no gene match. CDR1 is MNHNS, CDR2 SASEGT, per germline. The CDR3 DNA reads TGTGCCAGCAGTTCTAGCGGGTACACAGATACGCAGTATTTT. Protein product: CASSSSGYTDTQYF.

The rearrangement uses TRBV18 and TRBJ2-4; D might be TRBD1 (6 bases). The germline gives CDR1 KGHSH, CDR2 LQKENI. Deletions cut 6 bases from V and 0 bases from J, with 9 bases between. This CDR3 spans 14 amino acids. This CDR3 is CASSQGQAKNIQYF. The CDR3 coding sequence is TGTGCCAGCTCCCAGGGACAAGCCAAAAACATTCAGTACTTC.

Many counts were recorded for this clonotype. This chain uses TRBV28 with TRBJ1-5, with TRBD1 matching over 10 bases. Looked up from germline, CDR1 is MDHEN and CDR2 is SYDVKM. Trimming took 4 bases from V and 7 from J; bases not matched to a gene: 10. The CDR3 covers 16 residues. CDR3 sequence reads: CASSSSGTGEIQPQHF. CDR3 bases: TGTGCCAGCAGTTCTTCCGGGACAGGGGAGATCCAGCCCCAGCATTTT.